These 10 T cell receptor beta chains share one sample of origin, sequenced in a study of T cell changes during pregnancy in multiple sclerosis. Clones were sequenced by immunoSEQ multiplex PCR, and TCRdb holds only the in-frame ones, with some missing. The table includes about 130,000 clones, around 97% detected once. The sample here was peripheral blood, taken after pregnancy. These receptor sequences come from a female donor with multiple sclerosis, enrolled in a pregnancy study.

The rearrangement links TRBV7-3 to TRBJ2-3; D is perhaps TRBD2 (5 bases). The CDR3 length is 15 residues. The V and J ends lost 3 bases and 2 bases respectively, with 12 bases between them. Germline V gene data show CDR1 as SGHTA and CDR2 as FQGTGA. CDR3 nucleotide sequence: TGTGCCAGCAGCTTCTTCCCTAGCATCACAGATACGCAGTATTTT. Protein sequence: CASSFFPSITDTQYF.

V usage is TRBV15 and J usage is TRBJ1-1; 9 nucleotides align to TRBD1. This CDR3 has 16 amino acids. V shed 1 base and J 5 bases; nucleotides not matched to a gene: 8. Germline CDR1 reads LNHNV; CDR2 reads YYDKDF (reference sequence). In DNA, the CDR3 is TGTGCCACCAGCAGAGCGTCCGGGACAGGGAGGACTGAAGCTTTCTTT. This gives the protein CATSRASGTGRTEAFF.

The chain combines TRBV5-1 with TRBJ1-4; the match to TRBD1 covers 7 bases. Trimming at V came to 4 bases and at J to 8 bases, leaving 11 bases not matched to a gene. CDR3 size: 15 residues. Germline assignment: CDR1 SGHRS and CDR2 YFSETQ. The CDR3 here is CASSLTNDRVEKLFF. In nucleotides, the CDR3 is TGCGCCAGCAGCCTAACAAACGACAGGGTCGAAAAACTGTTTTTT. Based on the CDR3 plus reference TRBV5-1 and TRBJ1-4, the full variable domain is KAGVTQTPRYLIKTRGQQVTLSCSPISGHRSVSWYQQTPGQGLQFLFEYFSETQRNKGNFPGRFSGRQFSNSRSEMNVSTLELGDSALYLCASSLTNDRVEKLFFGSGTQLSVL.

This chain uses TRBV29-1 with TRBJ1-5; a possible D gene is TRBD1 (5 bases). The CDR3 length is 12 residues. Trimming left V 4 bases short and J 4 bases short, with 8 bases between. Germline V gene sequence: CDR1 SQVTM, CDR2 ANQGSEA. CDR3: CSVGGVNQPQHF. The CDR3 DNA sequence: TGCAGCGTTGGGGGGGTTAATCAGCCCCAGCATTTT.

This clone was counted between two and nine times. The chain has TRBV29-1 and TRBJ1-2, with 9 bases identical to TRBD1. The CDR3 is made up of 11 amino acids. Germline CDR1 is SQVTM and CDR2 is ANQGSEA. The junction had 2 bases not matched to a gene; V was cut back by 6 bases and J by 6 bases. The CDR3 sequence is CSVWTGDGYTF. The CDR3 DNA follows: TGCAGCGTATGGACAGGGGATGGCTACACCTTC.

The V and J genes are TRBV6-6 and TRBJ2-7; 8 nucleotides line up with TRBD1. The ends lost 10 bases at V and 4 bases at J; junction bases unmatched: 9. The germline V gene encodes CDR1 MNHNY and CDR2 SVGAGI (reference sequence). This CDR3 contains 13 residues. CDR3 loop: CATRTGPVYEQYF. The CDR3 DNA reads as TGTGCCACCAGGACAGGGCCGGTTTACGAGCAGTACTTC.

The V and J genes are TRBV4-1 and TRBJ2-7; D is perhaps TRBD2 (5 bases). This CDR3 is built from 12 residues. V was pared by 1 base and J by 6 bases, with 7 bases between. Germline lookup yields CDR1 MGHRA and CDR2 YSYEKL. The CDR3 sequence is CASSQARGEQYF. The DNA for the CDR3 is TGCGCCAGCAGCCAAGCACGGGGCGAGCAGTACTTC.

J is TRBJ2-7 and V is TRBV21-1; no DNA check was done on the table's D call, TRBD1. TRBV21-1 is a pseudogene. This CDR3 is 14 amino acids long. This CDR3 reads CASSKNRVGYEQYF. The CDR3 DNA follows: TGTGCCAGCAGCAAGAACAGGGTGGGGTACGAGCAGTACTTC.

The gene calls are TRBV9 and TRBJ2-4, with a tentative D call TRBD2 (6 bases). V lost 4 bases and J lost 8, with 16 bases in between. CDR3 length: 14 amino acids. CDR1 and CDR2 (germline): SGDLS, YYNGEE. Here the CDR3 reads CASSLVGGADIQYF. The CDR3 DNA follows: TGTGCCAGCAGCCTAGTAGGAGGGGCGGACATTCAGTACTTC.

The V call is TRBV27, the J call TRBJ1-4; 9 bases align to TRBD1. V was pared by 5 bases and J by 4 bases, with 5 bases of the junction left unmatched. Germline V gene sequence: CDR1 MNHEY, CDR2 SMNVEV (reference sequence). CDR3 length equals 15 residues. The chain's CDR3 is CASSPLDRGNEKLFF. CDR3 sequence (DNA): TGTGCCAGCAGTCCGCTGGACAGGGGTAATGAAAAACTGTTTTTT.